Shown below are 29 T cell receptor beta chains from a single sample sequenced in a study of cytomegalovirus exposure and HLA in healthy donors. Amplification used 60 Vbeta primers and 13 Jbeta primers. This table comes from immunoSEQ multiplex PCR, and its TCRdb copy is limited to in-frame clones, with some not included. The table lists 85,000 to 100,000 clones, roughly three quarters of them singletons, with around 3.8% in the top ten. Sequenced input: PBMCs. These receptors were collected from a middle-aged woman in good health and CMV-seronegative.

V is TRBV6-5 and J is TRBJ2-5, with a possible D match to TRBD2 (5 bases). With 5 bases removed from V and 5 bases from J, the gap between germline ends came to 12 bases. This CDR3 is built from 13 residues. Germline-derived CDR1 and CDR2 are MNHEY and SVGAGI. The CDR3 coding sequence is TGTGCCAGCAGTCCCCGCGAGCGGGAGACCCAGTACTTC. Its translation: CASSPRERETQYF.

The CDR3 DNA reads as TGTGCCTGGAGGATTCGGGGGGGACACGAGCAGTACTTC. Translating it yields CAWRIRGGHEQYF. The chain combines TRBV30 with TRBJ2-7; 8 nucleotides agree with TRBD2. CDR1 and CDR2 from the germline V gene are GTSNPN and SVGIG (reference sequence). With V trimmed by 3 bases and J by 5 bases, 6 bases remained unmatched. The CDR3 is made up of 13 amino acids.

V is TRBV2 and J is TRBJ1-5; D may be TRBD1 (6 bases). Germline V gene data show CDR1 as SNHLY and CDR2 as FYNNEI. This CDR3 has 15 amino acids. V was shortened by 6 bases and J by 7 bases, with 19 bases between the two germline ends. CDR3 protein: CASRGIRGAEQPQHF. Here the CDR3 DNA reads TGTGCCAGCAGGGGAATTCGGGGGGCAGAACAGCCCCAGCATTTT.

This clone appeared once. This rearrangement joins TRBV6-6 to TRBJ2-7; a weak D match, TRBD2 (5 bases). The germline CDR1 and CDR2 sequences are MNHNY and SVGAGI (reference sequence). The CDR3 runs to 14 residues. Between the trimmed V and J ends, which lost 2 bases and 2 bases, there was a span of 10 bases. The CDR3 sequence is CASSYRGPAYEQYF. The DNA of the CDR3 is TGTGCCAGCAGTTACCGAGGGCCCGCCTACGAGCAGTACTTC.

This rearrangement joins TRBV9 to TRBJ1-3; D remains ambiguous. V was trimmed by 0 bases and J by 3 bases, leaving 13 bases between them. The length of the CDR3 is 16 residues. CDR1 and CDR2 (germline): SGDLS, YYNGEE. CDR3 sequence reads: CASSVGSRVVGNTIYF. The CDR3 coding sequence is TGTGCCAGCAGCGTAGGTTCGAGGGTTGTTGGAAACACCATATATTTT.

The rearrangement uses TRBV19 and TRBJ2-2; 11 nucleotides align to TRBD2. The CDR3 totals 15 residues. V gave up 7 bases and J gave up 7 bases; unmatched junction bases: 8. Germline V gene lookup returns CDR1 LNHDA and CDR2 SQIVND (reference sequence). In DNA form, the CDR3 reads TGTGCCAGTAAGGCACTAGCGGGGGTTGTCGGGGAGCTGTTTTTT. Translating gives CASKALAGVVGELFF. Combining the CDR3 with reference TRBV19 and TRBJ2-2 gives the whole variable domain DGGITQSPKYLFRKEGQNVTLSCEQNLNHDAMYWYRQDPGQGLRLIYYSQIVNDFQKGDIAEGYSVSREKKESFPLTVTSAQKNPTAFYLCASKALAGVVGELFFGEGSRLTVL.

The genes are TRBV29-1 and TRBJ1-3, with D perhaps matching TRBD1 (5 bases). This CDR3 comprises 15 residues. Trimming cost V 5 bases and J 7 bases, with 21 bases left between them. CDR1 is SQVTM and CDR2 is ANQGSEA in the germline V gene. The CDR3 is CSVIQGTKSGNTIYF. The CDR3 nucleotides are TGCAGCGTTATCCAGGGAACTAAGAGTGGGAACACCATATATTTT. The variable domain in full, completed from reference TRBV29-1 and TRBJ1-3, reads SAVISQKPSRDICQRGTSLTIQCQVDSQVTMMFWYRQQPGQSLTLIATANQGSEATYESGFVIDKFPISRPNLTFSTLTVSNMSPEDSSIYLCSVIQGTKSGNTIYFGEGSWLTVV.

This clone was found once. V is TRBV19 and J is TRBJ1-1; the D is unclear. This CDR3 is 15 amino acids long. V was shortened by 4 bases and J by 2 bases, with 14 bases between the two germline ends. Germline CDR1 reads LNHDA; CDR2 reads SQIVND (reference sequence). The CDR3 DNA reads as TGTGCCAGTAGTACGTCCCGAGGGAAAAACACTGAAGCTTTCTTT. Translation: CASSTSRGKNTEAFF.

The chain is built from TRBV7-6 and TRBJ2-5; maybe TRBD2 (6 bases). The germline V gene has CDR1 SGHVS and CDR2 FNYEAQ. V lost 0 bases and J 1 base, leaving 21 bases between the germline ends. The CDR3 consists of 19 residues. The chain's CDR3 is CASSLAAWGERTPQETQYF. The CDR3 region has the DNA TGTGCCAGCAGCTTAGCGGCCTGGGGGGAGCGGACACCCCAAGAGACCCAGTACTTC.

The CDR3 reads CASSLAREGGGYTF. In nucleotides, the CDR3 is TGTGCCAGCAGCTTAGCGCGTGAAGGGGGTGGCTACACCTTC. The rearrangement links TRBV7-2 to TRBJ1-2, with TRBD1 as a possible D gene (6 bases). Per the germline V gene, CDR1 is SGHTA and CDR2 is FQGNSA. Trimming stripped 0 bases from V and 7 bases from J, with 12 bases between. This CDR3 is built from 14 residues. The variable domain in full, completed from reference TRBV7-2 and TRBJ1-2, reads GAGVSQSPSNKVTEKGKDVELRCDPISGHTALYWYRQSLGQGLEFLIYFQGNSAPDKSGLPSDRFSAERTGGSVSTLTIQRTQQEDSAVYLCASSLAREGGGYTFGSGTRLTVV.

The V and J genes are TRBV4-1 and TRBJ2-7; a weak D match, TRBD2 (6 bases). This CDR3 contains 13 residues. Germline CDR1 MGHRA, CDR2 YSYEKL. With 6 bases removed from V and 5 bases from J, the gap between germline ends came to 14 bases. In nucleotides, the CDR3 is TGCGCCAGCAGAGAGATCGGGGGTAACGAGCAGTACTTC. This encodes CASREIGGNEQYF.

The chain couples TRBV7-3 to TRBJ1-2; possible D gene TRBD1, 5 bases. V was clipped by 9 bases and J by 6 bases, with 17 bases between them. The germline V gene has CDR1 SGHTA and CDR2 FQGTGA. The CDR3 runs 13 residues. The CDR3, as DNA: TGTGCCAGTTCTCGGCCGGGAGGGGATGGCTACACCTTC. Translation: CASSRPGGDGYTF.

This chain connects TRBV5-1 to TRBJ1-2; D not resolved. Germline V lookup: CDR1 SGHRS, CDR2 YFSETQ. The length of the CDR3 is 13 residues. The V and J ends lost 1 base and 2 bases respectively, with 6 bases between them. The CDR3 coding sequence is TGCGCCAGCAGCTTGTCCCAGAACTATGGCTACACCTTC. It codes for CASSLSQNYGYTF.

The CDR3 coding sequence is TGTGCCAGCAGTTCCCTAGGGGGCAATGAGCAGTTCTTC. Translated, it gives CASSSLGGNEQFF. This chain connects TRBV27 to TRBJ2-1, with D maybe TRBD1 (6 bases). Germline V gene lookup returns CDR1 MNHEY and CDR2 SMNVEV (reference sequence). The CDR3 runs 13 residues. V was trimmed by 4 bases and J by 6 bases, leaving 10 bases between them.

The CDR3 reads CSAARGDTQYF. The CDR3 coding sequence is TGCAGTGCGGCACGGGGGGATACGCAGTATTTT. V gene TRBV20-1 combines with J gene TRBJ2-3, with a weak D call TRBD2 (6 bases). The germline gives CDR1 DFQATT, CDR2 SNEGSKA (reference sequence). There are 11 residues in the CDR3. The ends were cut back, 6 bases at V and 6 bases at J, with 10 bases in the middle.

This clone was detected only a few times. V and J are TRBV7-3 and TRBJ1-1; no clear D. The germline V gene encodes CDR1 SGHTA and CDR2 FQGTGA. The germline V and J ends were trimmed by 1 base and 4 bases, with 7 bases remaining between them. This CDR3 region has 13 residues. DNA of the CDR3: TGTGCCAGCAGCTTAAATCTAGTCACTGAAGCTTTCTTT. The encoded protein is CASSLNLVTEAFF.

Concerning this clone itself: One end of the junction does not line up with germline, which may come from a read error. The V and J genes are TRBV7-9 and TRBJ1-5; 7 nucleotides agree with TRBD1. CDR1 and CDR2 from the germline V gene are SEHNR and FQNEAQ (reference sequence). CDR3 length: 15 residues. CDR3 nucleotides: TGTGCCAGCAGCCCGTCGACAGGGACGAATCAGCCCCAGAATTTT. As protein: CASSPSTGTNQPQNF.

This clone was seen once. The J gene is TRBJ2-2, the V gene TRBV12-5, with D perhaps TRBD1 (6 bases). The ends were cut back, 7 bases at V and 4 bases at J, with 16 bases in the middle. Germline V gene data show CDR1 as LGHNT and CDR2 as FRNRAP. The CDR3 extends over 15 amino acids. CDR3 DNA sequence: TGTGCTAGTGCCCTCAGGACAGCTAGCACCGGGGAGCTGTTTTTT. Its translation is CASALRTASTGELFF.

The gene calls are TRBV11-3 and TRBJ1-2; no firm D call. Germline CDR1 reads SGHNT; CDR2 reads YENEEA. The CDR3 has 14 residues. With 5 bases removed from V and 3 bases from J, the gap between germline ends came to 13 bases. The CDR3 region is CASSPDAGHYGYTF. The CDR3 DNA follows: TGTGCCAGCAGCCCCGATGCGGGCCACTATGGCTACACCTTC.

The chain employs TRBV5-4 and TRBJ2-1; D may be TRBD1 (5 bases). CDR1 and CDR2 from the germline V gene are SGHNT and YYREEE (reference sequence). V was trimmed by 4 bases and J by 4 bases, leaving 12 bases between them. The CDR3 runs 14 residues. CDR3 nucleotide sequence: TGTGCCAGCAGCCCCCAAGGACAATACAATGAGCAGTTCTTC. It encodes CASSPQGQYNEQFF.

This clone appeared a single time. This sample includes further DNA sequences coding for the same CDR3. The chain joins TRBV5-1 to TRBJ1-2; D gene uncertain. The germline gives CDR1 SGHRS, CDR2 YFSETQ. CDR3 length: 13 residues. Trimming shortened V by 0 bases and J by 4 bases, and 7 bases separated the two germline ends. This CDR3 is CASSLGAAYGYTF. The CDR3 region has the DNA TGCGCCAGCAGCTTGGGGGCAGCCTATGGCTACACCTTC.

The chain has TRBV7-2 and TRBJ2-7, with D perhaps matching TRBD1 (5 bases). The V end was cut by 5 bases, the J end by 3 bases, with 14 bases between. The germline V gene encodes CDR1 SGHTA and CDR2 FQGNSA. The CDR3 extends over 14 amino acids. CDR3 protein: CASSPGPADYEQYF. The CDR3 nucleotides are TGTGCCAGCAGCCCAGGGCCCGCGGACTACGAGCAGTACTTC.

V usage is TRBV25-1 and J usage is TRBJ1-6; 10 nucleotides match TRBD1. The germline V gene encodes CDR1 MGHDK and CDR2 SYGVNS. The CDR3 is made up of 15 amino acids. Trimming took 6 bases from V and 7 from J; bases not matched to a gene: 6. In DNA form, the CDR3 reads TGTGCCAGCAGACGGACAGGGGGGGGGAATTCACCCCTCCACTTT. Translation gives CASRRTGGGNSPLHF.

By share, this clone ranks as medium-sized. The chain is built from TRBV30 and TRBJ1-2, with D hard to call. Trimming cost V 2 bases and J 8 bases, with 9 bases left between them. Germline loops: CDR1 GTSNPN, CDR2 SVGIG (reference sequence). The CDR3 is made up of 11 amino acids. CDR3: CAWSWGGGYTF. The CDR3 DNA reads as TGTGCCTGGAGTTGGGGAGGGGGCTACACCTTC.

The rearrangement links TRBV7-2 to TRBJ1-2; a possible D gene is TRBD1 (5 bases). Trimming removed 1 base from V and 7 bases from J, with 16 bases in between. From germline, CDR1 is SGHTA and CDR2 FQGNSA. This CDR3 spans 15 amino acids. CDR3 in amino acids: CASSLVPGIGGGYTF. The CDR3 DNA sequence: TGTGCCAGCAGCTTAGTTCCAGGGATAGGCGGTGGCTACACCTTC.

This clone has just a few counts. This chain connects TRBV6-5 to TRBJ2-7; 7 bases are shared with TRBD2. CDR3 length: 12 residues. CDR1 and CDR2 from the germline V gene are MNHEY and SVGAGI. V trimming: 10 bases; J trimming: 2 bases; junction bases outside the gene matches: 5. CDR3 loop: CATTRGAYEQYF. The CDR3, as DNA: TGTGCCACGACCCGGGGGGCCTACGAGCAGTACTTC.

This clone showed up just once. V usage is TRBV29-1 and J usage is TRBJ2-3; 9 bases are shared with TRBD1. V dropped 4 bases and J dropped 3; count of bases not matched to a gene: 2. The CDR3 sequence is 13 residues long. The V gene's germline CDR1 is SQVTM and CDR2 ANQGSEA. The CDR3 region is CSVGGTGTDTQYF. CDR3 coding DNA: TGCAGCGTTGGGGGGACAGGGACAGATACGCAGTATTTT.

The genes are TRBV5-6 and TRBJ2-3; maybe TRBD2 (5 bases). With 4 bases removed from V and 2 bases from J, the gap between germline ends came to 14 bases. The V gene's germline CDR1 is SGHDT and CDR2 YYEEEE. This CDR3 is built from 15 residues. CDR3 sequence (DNA): TGTGCCAGCAGCCGAGGGAGCTATGACACAGATACGCAGTATTTT. This encodes CASSRGSYDTDTQYF. Drawing the rest from reference TRBV5-6 and TRBJ2-3, the complete variable domain is DAGVTQSPTHLIKTRGQQVTLRCSPKSGHDTVSWYQQALGQGPQFIFQYYEEEERQRGNFPDRFSGHQFPNYSSELNVNALLLGDSALYLCASSRGSYDTDTQYFGPGTRLTVL.

This chain connects TRBV7-2 to TRBJ2-2; no clear D gene. This CDR3 comprises 16 residues. Per germline, CDR1 SGHTA and CDR2 FQGNSA. The V and J ends lost 4 bases and 0 bases respectively, with 12 bases between them. CDR3 in DNA: TGTGCCAGCAGCTCCCAGGCCAGATCGAACACCGGGGAGCTGTTTTTT. This encodes CASSSQARSNTGELFF.